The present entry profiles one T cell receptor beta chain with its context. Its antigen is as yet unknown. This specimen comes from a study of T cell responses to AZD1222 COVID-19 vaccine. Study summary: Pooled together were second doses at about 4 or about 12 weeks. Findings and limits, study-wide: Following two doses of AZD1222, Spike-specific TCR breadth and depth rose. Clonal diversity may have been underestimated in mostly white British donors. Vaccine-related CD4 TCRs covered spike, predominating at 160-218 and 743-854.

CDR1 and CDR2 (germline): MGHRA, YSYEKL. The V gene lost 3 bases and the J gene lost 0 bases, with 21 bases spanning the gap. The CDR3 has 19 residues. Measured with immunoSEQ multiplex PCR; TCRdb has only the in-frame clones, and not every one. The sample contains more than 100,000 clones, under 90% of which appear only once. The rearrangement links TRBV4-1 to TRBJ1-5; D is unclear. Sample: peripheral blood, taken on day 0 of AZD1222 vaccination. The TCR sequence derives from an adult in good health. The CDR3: CASSQLWVPVRDSNQPQHF. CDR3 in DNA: TGCGCCAGCAGCCAGTTATGGGTCCCCGTTCGGGATAGCAATCAGCCCCAGCATTTT.